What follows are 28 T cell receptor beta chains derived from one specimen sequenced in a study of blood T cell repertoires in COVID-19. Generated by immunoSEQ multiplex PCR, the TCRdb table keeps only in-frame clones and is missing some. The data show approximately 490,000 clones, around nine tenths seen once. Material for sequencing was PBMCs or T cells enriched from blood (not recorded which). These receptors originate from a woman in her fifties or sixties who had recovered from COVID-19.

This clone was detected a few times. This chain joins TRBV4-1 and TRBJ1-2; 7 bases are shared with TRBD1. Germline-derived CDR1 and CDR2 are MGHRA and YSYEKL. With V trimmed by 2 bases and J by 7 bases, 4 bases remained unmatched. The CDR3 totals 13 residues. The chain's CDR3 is CASSQRTGVGYTF. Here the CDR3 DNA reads TGCGCCAGCAGCCAACGAACAGGGGTTGGCTACACCTTC.

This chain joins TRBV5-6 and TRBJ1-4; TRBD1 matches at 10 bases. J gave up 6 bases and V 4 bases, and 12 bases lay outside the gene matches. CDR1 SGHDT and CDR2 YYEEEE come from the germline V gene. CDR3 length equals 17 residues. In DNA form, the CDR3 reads TGTGCCAGCAGCCTCACCGGGACAGGGGAGGGGGATGAAAAACTGTTTTTT. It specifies CASSLTGTGEGDEKLFF.

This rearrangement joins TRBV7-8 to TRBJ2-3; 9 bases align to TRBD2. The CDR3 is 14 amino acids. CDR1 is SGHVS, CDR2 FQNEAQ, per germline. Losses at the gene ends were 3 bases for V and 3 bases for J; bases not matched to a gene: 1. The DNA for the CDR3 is TGTGCCAGCAGCTTGCTAGCGGGGACAGATACGCAGTATTTT. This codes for CASSLLAGTDTQYF. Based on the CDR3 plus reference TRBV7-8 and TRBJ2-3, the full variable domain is GAGVSQSPRYKVAKRGQDVALRCDPISGHVSLFWYQQALGQGPEFLTYFQNEAQLDKSGLPSDRFFAERPEGSVSTLKIQRTQQEDSAVYLCASSLLAGTDTQYFGPGTRLTVL.

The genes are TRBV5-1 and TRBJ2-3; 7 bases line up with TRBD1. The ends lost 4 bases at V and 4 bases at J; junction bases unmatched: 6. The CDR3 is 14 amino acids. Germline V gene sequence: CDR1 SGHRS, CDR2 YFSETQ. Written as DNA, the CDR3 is TGCGCCAGCAGCCTTGGACAGGCGCCAGATACGCAGTATTTT. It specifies CASSLGQAPDTQYF.

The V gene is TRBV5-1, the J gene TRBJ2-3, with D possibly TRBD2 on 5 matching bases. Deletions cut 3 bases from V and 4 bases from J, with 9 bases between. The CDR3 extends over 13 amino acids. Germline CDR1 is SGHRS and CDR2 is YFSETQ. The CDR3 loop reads CASSSTRADTQYF. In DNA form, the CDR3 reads TGCGCCAGCAGCTCAACTAGGGCAGATACGCAGTATTTT.

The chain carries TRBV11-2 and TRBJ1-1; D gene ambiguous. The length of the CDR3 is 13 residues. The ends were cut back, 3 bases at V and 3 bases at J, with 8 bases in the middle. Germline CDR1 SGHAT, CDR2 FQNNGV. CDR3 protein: CASSFNRDTEAFF. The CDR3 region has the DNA TGTGCCAGCAGCTTCAACCGAGACACTGAAGCTTTCTTT. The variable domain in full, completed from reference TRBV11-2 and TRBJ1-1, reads EAGVAQSPRYKIIEKRQSVAFWCNPISGHATLYWYQQILGQGPKLLIQFQNNGVVDDSQLPKDRFSAERLKGVDSTLKIQPAKLEDSAVYLCASSFNRDTEAFFGQGTRLTVV.

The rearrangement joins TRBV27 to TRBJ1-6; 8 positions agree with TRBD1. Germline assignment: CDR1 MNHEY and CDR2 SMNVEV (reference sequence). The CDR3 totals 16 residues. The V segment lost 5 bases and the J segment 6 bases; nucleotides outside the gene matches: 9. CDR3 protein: CASSHRTGNGNSPLHF. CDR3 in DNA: TGTGCCAGCAGTCACCGGACAGGGAACGGTAATTCACCCCTCCACTTT.

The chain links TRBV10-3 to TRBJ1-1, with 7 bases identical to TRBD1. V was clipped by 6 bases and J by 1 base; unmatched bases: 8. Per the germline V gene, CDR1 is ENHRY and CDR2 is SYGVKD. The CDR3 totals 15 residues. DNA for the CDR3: TGTGCCATCAGCCTTGACAGGGAAGGGAACACTGAAGCTTTCTTT. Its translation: CAISLDREGNTEAFF.

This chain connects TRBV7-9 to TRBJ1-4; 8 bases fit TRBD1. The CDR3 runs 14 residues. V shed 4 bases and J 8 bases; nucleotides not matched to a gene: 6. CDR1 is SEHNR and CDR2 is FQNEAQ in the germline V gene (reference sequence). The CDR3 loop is CASSYDRGREKLFF. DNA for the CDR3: TGTGCCAGCAGCTATGACAGGGGAAGGGAAAAACTGTTTTTT.

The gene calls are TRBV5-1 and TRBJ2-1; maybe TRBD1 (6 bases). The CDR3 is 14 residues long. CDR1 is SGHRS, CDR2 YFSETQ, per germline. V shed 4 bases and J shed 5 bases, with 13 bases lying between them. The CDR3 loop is CASSLGDNNNEQFF. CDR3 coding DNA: TGCGCCAGCAGCCTGGGGGACAACAACAATGAGCAGTTCTTC.

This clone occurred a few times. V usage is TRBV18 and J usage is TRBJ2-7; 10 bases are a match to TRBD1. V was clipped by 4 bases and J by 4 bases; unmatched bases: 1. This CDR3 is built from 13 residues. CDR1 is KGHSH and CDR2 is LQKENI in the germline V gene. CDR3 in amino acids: CASSQDRGYEQYF. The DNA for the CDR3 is TGTGCCAGCTCACAGGACAGGGGGTACGAGCAGTACTTC. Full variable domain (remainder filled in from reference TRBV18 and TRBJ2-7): NAGVMQNPRHLVRRRGQEARLRCSPMKGHSHVYWYRQLPEEGLKFMVYLQKENIIDESGMPKERFSAEFPKEGPSILRIQQVVRGDSAAYFCASSQDRGYEQYFGPGTRLTVT.

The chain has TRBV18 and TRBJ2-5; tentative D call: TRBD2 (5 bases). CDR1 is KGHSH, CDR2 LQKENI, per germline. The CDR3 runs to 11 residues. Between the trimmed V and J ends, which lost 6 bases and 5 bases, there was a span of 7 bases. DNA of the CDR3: TGTGCCAGCTCGGGAGCGGAGACCCAGTACTTC. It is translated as CASSGAETQYF. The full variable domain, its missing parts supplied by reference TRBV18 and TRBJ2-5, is NAGVMQNPRHLVRRRGQEARLRCSPMKGHSHVYWYRQLPEEGLKFMVYLQKENIIDESGMPKERFSAEFPKEGPSILRIQQVVRGDSAAYFCASSGAETQYFGPGTRLLVL.

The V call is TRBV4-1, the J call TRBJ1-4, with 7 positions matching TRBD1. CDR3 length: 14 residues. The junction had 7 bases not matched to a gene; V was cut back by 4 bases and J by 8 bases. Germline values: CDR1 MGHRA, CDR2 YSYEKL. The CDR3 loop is CASSPTGFGEKLFF. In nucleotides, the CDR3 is TGCGCCAGCAGCCCGACAGGGTTCGGGGAAAAACTGTTTTTT.

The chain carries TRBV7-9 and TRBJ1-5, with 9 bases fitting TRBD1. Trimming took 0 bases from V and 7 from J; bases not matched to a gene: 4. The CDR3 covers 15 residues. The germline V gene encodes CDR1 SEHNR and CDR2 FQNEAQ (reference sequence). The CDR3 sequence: CASSLATGGGQPQHF. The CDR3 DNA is TGTGCCAGCAGCTTAGCGACAGGGGGAGGGCAGCCCCAGCATTTT.

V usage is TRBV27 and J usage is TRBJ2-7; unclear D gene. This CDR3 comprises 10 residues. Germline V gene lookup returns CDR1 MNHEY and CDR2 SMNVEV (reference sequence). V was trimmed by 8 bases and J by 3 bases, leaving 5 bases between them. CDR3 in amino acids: CASGLYEQYF. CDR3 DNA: TGTGCCAGCGGGCTCTACGAGCAGTACTTC.

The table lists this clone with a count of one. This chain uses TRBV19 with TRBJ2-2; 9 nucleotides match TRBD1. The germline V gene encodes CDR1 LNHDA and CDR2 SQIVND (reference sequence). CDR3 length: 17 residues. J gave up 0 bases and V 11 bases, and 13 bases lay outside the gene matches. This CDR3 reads CAGGKATGGTNTGELFF. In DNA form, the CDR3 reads TGTGCCGGGGGGAAGGCGACAGGGGGAACGAACACCGGGGAGCTGTTTTTT.

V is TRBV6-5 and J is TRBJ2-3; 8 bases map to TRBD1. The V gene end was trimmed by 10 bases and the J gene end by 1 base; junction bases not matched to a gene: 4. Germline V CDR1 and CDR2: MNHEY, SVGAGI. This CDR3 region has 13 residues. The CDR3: CATRGPGTDTQYF. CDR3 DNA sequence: TGTGCCACCAGGGGGCCCGGCACAGATACGCAGTATTTT.

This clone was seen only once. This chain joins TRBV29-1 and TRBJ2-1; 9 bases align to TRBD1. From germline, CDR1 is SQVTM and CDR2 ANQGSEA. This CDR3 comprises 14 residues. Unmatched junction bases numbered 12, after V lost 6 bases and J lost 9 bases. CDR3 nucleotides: TGCAGCGTCGGTGCCGGGACAGGGACGGGTGAGCAGTTCTTC. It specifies CSVGAGTGTGEQFF.

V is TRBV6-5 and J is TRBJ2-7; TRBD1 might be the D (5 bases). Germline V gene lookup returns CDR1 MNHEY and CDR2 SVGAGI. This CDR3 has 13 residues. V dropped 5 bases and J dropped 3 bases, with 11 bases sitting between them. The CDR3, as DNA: TGTGCCAGCAGTAAACAGGAATACTACGAGCAGTACGTC. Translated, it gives CASSKQEYYEQYV.

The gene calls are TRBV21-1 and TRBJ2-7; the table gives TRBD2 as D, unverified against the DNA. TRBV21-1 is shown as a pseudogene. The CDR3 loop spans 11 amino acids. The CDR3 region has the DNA TGTGCCAGCAGGGAGGGGTACGAGCAGTACGTC. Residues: CASREGYEQYV.

The chain's CDR3 is CASRAGNTIYF. The DNA for the CDR3 is TGTGCCAGCCGCGCTGGAAACACCATATATTTT. The chain recombines TRBV6-5 with TRBJ1-3; no clear D. Germline-derived CDR1 and CDR2 are MNHEY and SVGAGI. The V end was cut by 8 bases, the J end by 2 bases, with 4 bases between. The CDR3 totals 11 residues.

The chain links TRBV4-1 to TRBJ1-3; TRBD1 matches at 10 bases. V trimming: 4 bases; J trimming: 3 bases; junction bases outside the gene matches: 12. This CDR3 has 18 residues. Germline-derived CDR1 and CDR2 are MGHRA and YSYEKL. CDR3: CASSRIPGTGVSGNTIYF. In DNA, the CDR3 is TGCGCCAGCAGCCGAATTCCCGGGACAGGGGTTAGTGGAAACACCATATATTTT.

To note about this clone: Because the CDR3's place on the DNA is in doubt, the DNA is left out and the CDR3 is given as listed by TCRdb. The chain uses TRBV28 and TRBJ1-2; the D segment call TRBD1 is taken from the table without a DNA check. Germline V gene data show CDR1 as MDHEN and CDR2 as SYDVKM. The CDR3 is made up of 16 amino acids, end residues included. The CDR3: CASTLRARGGGFGYTF.

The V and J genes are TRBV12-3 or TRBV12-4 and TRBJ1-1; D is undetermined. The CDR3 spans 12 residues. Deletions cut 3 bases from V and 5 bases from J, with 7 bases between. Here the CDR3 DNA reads TGTGCCAGCAGTTTCCGGGTAACTGAAGCTTTCTTT. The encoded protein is CASSFRVTEAFF.

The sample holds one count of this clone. CDR3 nucleotide sequence: TGTGCCAGCAGCCAAGGGGTACGGGATAGCGGGGGGCAGAATGAGCAGTTCTTC. Protein sequence: CASSQGVRDSGGQNEQFF. The chain joins TRBV3-1 (or the pseudogene TRBV3-2) to TRBJ2-1; TRBD2 agrees at 10 bases. The length of the CDR3 is 18 residues. V lost 1 base, J lost 7 bases, and 13 bases stayed unmatched. Germline loops: CDR1 LGHDT, CDR2 YNNKEL (reference sequence).

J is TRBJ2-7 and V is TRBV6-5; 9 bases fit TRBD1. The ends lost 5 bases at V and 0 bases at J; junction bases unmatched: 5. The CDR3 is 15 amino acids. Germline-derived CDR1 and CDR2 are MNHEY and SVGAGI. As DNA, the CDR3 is TGTGCCAGCAGTACGTACAGGGGGCTCTCCTACGAGCAGTACGTC. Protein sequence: CASSTYRGLSYEQYV.

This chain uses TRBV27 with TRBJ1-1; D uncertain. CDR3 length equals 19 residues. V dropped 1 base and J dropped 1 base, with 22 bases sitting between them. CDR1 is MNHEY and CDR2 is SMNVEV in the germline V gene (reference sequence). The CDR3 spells CASSLFIPRVQIGNTEAFF. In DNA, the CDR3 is TGTGCCAGCAGTTTATTTATCCCTCGAGTACAGATTGGGAACACTGAAGCTTTCTTT.

The CDR3 bases are TGCGCCAGCAGTGATGGGCCCACCGGGGAGCTGTTTTTT. As protein: CASSDGPTGELFF. The chain recombines TRBV10-1 with TRBJ2-2; D gene unclear. CDR1 and CDR2 (germline): WNHNN, SYGVQD (reference sequence). This CDR3 has 13 amino acids. Trimming took off 3 bases at V and 4 bases at J, with 6 bases between the two ends.